This T cell receptor beta chain is from a study of human T cells and chemical hapten exposure. Study-wide context: Investigators sensitized approximately 2 cm by approximately 2 cm of upper inner arm skin with 2% DPC. The patients, most of them female, presented with alopecia areata, totalis or universalis.

This clonotype showed up just a few times. Its matching antigen is unknown. Regarding time point: patch test 1, 2 weeks after DPC sensitization. Treatment described: therapeutic diphenylcyclopropenone sensitization with weekly scalp DPC. Germline V lookup: CDR1 SGHAT, CDR2 FQNNGV. This CDR3 spans 15 amino acids. V shed 5 bases, J shed 1 base, and the junction held 6 bases outside the gene matches. The library put unique molecular identifiers onto individual cDNA molecules. Each CDR3 protein gets one entry after TCRdb re-called the RACE reads with MiXCR. The sample contains 100,000 to 150,000 distinct CDR3 sequences, approximately 15% of which appear only once. Findings of the study overall: Donor immune responses may differ from healthy people's, since all donors had alopecia.

V is TRBV11-2 and J is TRBJ1-1, with 8 bases fitting TRBD1. The specimen was whole blood, collected in connection with sensitization to the hapten diphenylcyclopropenone (DPC). This clonotype originated in a young man with alopecia areata. Some clones in this sample may be carry-over from other donors' samples. CDR3 sequence (DNA): TGTGCCAGCAGCCGGACAGGGAAGTCGAACACTGAAGCTTTCTTT. This sequence encodes CASSRTGKSNTEAFF.